A single sample gave rise to the 8 T cell receptor beta chains below, sequenced in a study of beta chain features in type 1 diabetes. Expressed TCRB transcripts got sequenced, as all isolated RNA was reverse transcribed. This table comes from immunoSEQ multiplex PCR, and its TCRdb copy is limited to in-frame clones, with some not included. The sample has about 620,000 clones, roughly 15% seen once. The specimen was naive CD4+ T cells from blood. These receptors all stem from a man aged 18 to 29 in good health.

Only a few counts were recorded for this clone. The chain is built from TRBV29-1 and TRBJ2-6, with D possibly TRBD1 on 5 matching bases. The germline CDR1 and CDR2 sequences are SQVTM and ANQGSEA. Trimming cost V 7 bases and J 4 bases, with 14 bases left between them. This CDR3 contains 14 residues. CDR3 coding DNA: TGCAGCGCTGCACAGGATTCAGGGGCCAACGTCCTGACTTTC. Its translation: CSAAQDSGANVLTF.

With regard to this clone: Distinct nucleotide sequences in the sample also encode this CDR3. V usage is TRBV5-1 and J usage is TRBJ2-7; TRBD1 might be the D (6 bases). Germline lookup yields CDR1 SGHRS and CDR2 YFSETQ. V dropped 3 bases and J dropped 1 base, with 11 bases sitting between them. The CDR3 runs 14 residues. This chain's CDR3 is CASSSTGISYEQYF. The CDR3, as DNA: TGCGCCAGCAGCTCCACAGGGATTTCCTACGAGCAGTACTTC.

The chain uses TRBV30 and TRBJ1-1, with 8 bases lining up with TRBD1. Germline CDR1 GTSNPN, CDR2 SVGIG (reference sequence). J gave up 3 bases and V 2 bases, and 5 bases lay outside the gene matches. The length of the CDR3 is 14 residues. The CDR3 is CAWSFLDRDTEAFF. DNA for the CDR3: TGTGCCTGGAGTTTTTTGGACAGGGACACTGAAGCTTTCTTT.

This clone showed up just a few times. Additional DNA sequences in this sample encode the identical CDR3. The chain couples TRBV4-3 to TRBJ1-1; D uncertain. Germline CDR1 and CDR2: LGHNA and YSLEER. The germline V and J ends were trimmed by 1 base and 1 base, with 7 bases remaining between them. This CDR3 comprises 14 residues. CDR3 nucleotides: TGCGCCAGCAGCCAAGGAGGGAGGAACACTGAAGCTTTCTTT. Translation: CASSQGGRNTEAFF.

This clone was seen only once. The chain combines TRBV5-1 with TRBJ2-3; TRBD2 matches at 8 bases. The trim removed 4 bases at V and 4 bases at J, leaving 8 bases unmatched. Germline V gene lookup returns CDR1 SGHRS and CDR2 YFSETQ. This CDR3 contains 15 residues. CDR3 residues: CASSVSGGPADTQYF. CDR3 nucleotides: TGCGCCAGCAGCGTCTCGGGGGGGCCCGCAGATACGCAGTATTTT. Using reference TRBV5-1 and TRBJ2-3 for the parts outside the CDR3, the full variable domain is KAGVTQTPRYLIKTRGQQVTLSCSPISGHRSVSWYQQTPGQGLQFLFEYFSETQRNKGNFPGRFSGRQFSNSRSEMNVSTLELGDSALYLCASSVSGGPADTQYFGPGTRLTVL.

The chain uses TRBV11-2 and TRBJ1-2; D remains unclear. The CDR3 length is 15 residues. V gave up 4 bases and J gave up 6 bases, with 18 bases separating them. Germline V lookup: CDR1 SGHAT, CDR2 FQNNGV. For the CDR3, the DNA is TGTGCCAGCAGCTCCTTCTACGAAGGGCCCAATGGCTACACCTTC. This codes for CASSSFYEGPNGYTF.

In this sample, this clone turned up a few times. As DNA, the CDR3 is TGCAGCGCCCGGGGACACACACTAAACACTGAAGCTTTCTTT. It encodes CSARGHTLNTEAFF. The chain uses TRBV29-1 and TRBJ1-1; a possible D gene is TRBD1 (6 bases). Trimming took 7 bases from V and 2 from J, leaving 17 bases between them. Germline CDR1 reads SQVTM; CDR2 reads ANQGSEA. The CDR3 is made up of 14 amino acids.

This clone was counted a few times. The chain carries TRBV28 and TRBJ2-7; TRBD2 matches 7 bases. Trimming cost V 7 bases and J 0 bases; bases outside gene matches: 6. The CDR3 runs to 14 residues. The germline gives CDR1 MDHEN, CDR2 SYDVKM. The CDR3 spells CASNQAGSSYEQYF. In nucleotides, the CDR3 is TGTGCCAGCAACCAAGCGGGGAGCTCCTACGAGCAGTACTTC. Variable domain in full (rest from reference TRBV28 and TRBJ2-7): DVKVTQSSRYLVKRTGEKVFLECVQDMDHENMFWYRQDPGLGLRLIYFSYDVKMKEKGDIPEGYSVSREKKERFSLILESASTNQTSMYLCASNQAGSSYEQYFGPGTRLTVT.